The next 3 T cell receptor beta chains were all read from a single sample in a study of cytomegalovirus exposure and HLA in healthy donors. In the PCR, 60 Vbeta and 13 Jbeta primers were used. Measured with immunoSEQ multiplex PCR; TCRdb has only the in-frame clones, and not every one. The sample holds roughly 130,000 clones, 65% to 75% seen once. The material sequenced was PBMCs. These receptors all come from a man aged 35 to 55 in good health and CMV-seropositive.

V gene TRBV27 combines with J gene TRBJ2-7; 8 bases are shared with TRBD1. Germline CDR1 and CDR2: MNHEY and SMNVEV (reference sequence). The V and J ends lost 2 bases and 0 bases, in that order; junction bases with no gene match: 3. The CDR3 totals 15 residues. The CDR3 DNA reads as TGTGCCAGCAGTTTAGGCAGGGGGCTCTCCTACGAGCAGTACTTC. This sequence encodes CASSLGRGLSYEQYF.

For the CDR3, the DNA is TGTGCCAGCAGTACAGGGATAAGTAATTCACCCCTCCACTTT. As protein: CASSTGISNSPLHF. The chain is built from TRBV25-1 and TRBJ1-6, with D perhaps TRBD1 (6 bases). The CDR3 runs 14 residues. Trimming took 5 bases from V and 6 from J, leaving 11 bases between them. Germline CDR1 reads MGHDK; CDR2 reads SYGVNS. Variable domain in full (rest from reference TRBV25-1 and TRBJ1-6): EADIYQTPRYLVIGTGKKITLECSQTMGHDKMYWYQQDPGMELHLIHYSYGVNSTEKGDLSSESTVSRIRTEHFPLTLESARPSHTSQYLCASSTGISNSPLHFGNGTRLTVT.

The chain uses TRBV29-1 and TRBJ1-2; 7 bases agree with TRBD1. The ends lost 0 bases at V and 4 bases at J; junction bases unmatched: 14. Germline-derived CDR1 and CDR2 are SQVTM and ANQGSEA. This CDR3 region has 17 residues. The CDR3 DNA reads TGCAGCGTTGAAGATCTGGTTAGTGCAGGGGGTGCCTATGGCTACACCTTC. It specifies CSVEDLVSAGGAYGYTF.